This T cell receptor (beta chain) was recovered during a study of CD8+ T cells in alopecia areata. In the study overall: Each day, treated patients took oral tofacitinib twice, at 5 to 10 mg per dose. People stayed on tofacitinib for 6 to 18 months, then stopped the drug for 6 months.

Study-wide results and caveats: For baseline CD8+ expansion, any link to response stays uncertain with one nonresponder.

Treatment defined: oral pan-JAK inhibitor, 5-10 mg twice daily. This CDR3 has 18 amino acids. CDR1 is MNHEY and CDR2 is SMNVEV in the germline V gene (reference sequence). Trimming removed 6 bases from V and 0 bases from J, with 18 bases in between. It was cDNA, reverse transcribed from extracted RNA, that served as the sequencing template. Assay: immunoSEQ multiplex PCR; the TCRdb copy retains only in-frame clones and omits some. The table shows 150,000 to 200,000 clones, with under 80% occurring only once. This clone was picked up a small number of times. What it recognizes is unknown. This sample comprised CD4+ T cells sorted from blood, obtained between weeks 49 and 50, from a patient treated with tofacitinib. This TCR derives from a human donor with alopecia areata. The chain links TRBV27 to TRBJ2-6; perhaps TRBD1 as D (6 bases). CDR3 nucleotides: TGTGCCAGCAGACTTATGGGGACACTTCACTCTGGGGCCAACGTCCTGACTTTC. It yields the protein CASRLMGTLHSGANVLTF.